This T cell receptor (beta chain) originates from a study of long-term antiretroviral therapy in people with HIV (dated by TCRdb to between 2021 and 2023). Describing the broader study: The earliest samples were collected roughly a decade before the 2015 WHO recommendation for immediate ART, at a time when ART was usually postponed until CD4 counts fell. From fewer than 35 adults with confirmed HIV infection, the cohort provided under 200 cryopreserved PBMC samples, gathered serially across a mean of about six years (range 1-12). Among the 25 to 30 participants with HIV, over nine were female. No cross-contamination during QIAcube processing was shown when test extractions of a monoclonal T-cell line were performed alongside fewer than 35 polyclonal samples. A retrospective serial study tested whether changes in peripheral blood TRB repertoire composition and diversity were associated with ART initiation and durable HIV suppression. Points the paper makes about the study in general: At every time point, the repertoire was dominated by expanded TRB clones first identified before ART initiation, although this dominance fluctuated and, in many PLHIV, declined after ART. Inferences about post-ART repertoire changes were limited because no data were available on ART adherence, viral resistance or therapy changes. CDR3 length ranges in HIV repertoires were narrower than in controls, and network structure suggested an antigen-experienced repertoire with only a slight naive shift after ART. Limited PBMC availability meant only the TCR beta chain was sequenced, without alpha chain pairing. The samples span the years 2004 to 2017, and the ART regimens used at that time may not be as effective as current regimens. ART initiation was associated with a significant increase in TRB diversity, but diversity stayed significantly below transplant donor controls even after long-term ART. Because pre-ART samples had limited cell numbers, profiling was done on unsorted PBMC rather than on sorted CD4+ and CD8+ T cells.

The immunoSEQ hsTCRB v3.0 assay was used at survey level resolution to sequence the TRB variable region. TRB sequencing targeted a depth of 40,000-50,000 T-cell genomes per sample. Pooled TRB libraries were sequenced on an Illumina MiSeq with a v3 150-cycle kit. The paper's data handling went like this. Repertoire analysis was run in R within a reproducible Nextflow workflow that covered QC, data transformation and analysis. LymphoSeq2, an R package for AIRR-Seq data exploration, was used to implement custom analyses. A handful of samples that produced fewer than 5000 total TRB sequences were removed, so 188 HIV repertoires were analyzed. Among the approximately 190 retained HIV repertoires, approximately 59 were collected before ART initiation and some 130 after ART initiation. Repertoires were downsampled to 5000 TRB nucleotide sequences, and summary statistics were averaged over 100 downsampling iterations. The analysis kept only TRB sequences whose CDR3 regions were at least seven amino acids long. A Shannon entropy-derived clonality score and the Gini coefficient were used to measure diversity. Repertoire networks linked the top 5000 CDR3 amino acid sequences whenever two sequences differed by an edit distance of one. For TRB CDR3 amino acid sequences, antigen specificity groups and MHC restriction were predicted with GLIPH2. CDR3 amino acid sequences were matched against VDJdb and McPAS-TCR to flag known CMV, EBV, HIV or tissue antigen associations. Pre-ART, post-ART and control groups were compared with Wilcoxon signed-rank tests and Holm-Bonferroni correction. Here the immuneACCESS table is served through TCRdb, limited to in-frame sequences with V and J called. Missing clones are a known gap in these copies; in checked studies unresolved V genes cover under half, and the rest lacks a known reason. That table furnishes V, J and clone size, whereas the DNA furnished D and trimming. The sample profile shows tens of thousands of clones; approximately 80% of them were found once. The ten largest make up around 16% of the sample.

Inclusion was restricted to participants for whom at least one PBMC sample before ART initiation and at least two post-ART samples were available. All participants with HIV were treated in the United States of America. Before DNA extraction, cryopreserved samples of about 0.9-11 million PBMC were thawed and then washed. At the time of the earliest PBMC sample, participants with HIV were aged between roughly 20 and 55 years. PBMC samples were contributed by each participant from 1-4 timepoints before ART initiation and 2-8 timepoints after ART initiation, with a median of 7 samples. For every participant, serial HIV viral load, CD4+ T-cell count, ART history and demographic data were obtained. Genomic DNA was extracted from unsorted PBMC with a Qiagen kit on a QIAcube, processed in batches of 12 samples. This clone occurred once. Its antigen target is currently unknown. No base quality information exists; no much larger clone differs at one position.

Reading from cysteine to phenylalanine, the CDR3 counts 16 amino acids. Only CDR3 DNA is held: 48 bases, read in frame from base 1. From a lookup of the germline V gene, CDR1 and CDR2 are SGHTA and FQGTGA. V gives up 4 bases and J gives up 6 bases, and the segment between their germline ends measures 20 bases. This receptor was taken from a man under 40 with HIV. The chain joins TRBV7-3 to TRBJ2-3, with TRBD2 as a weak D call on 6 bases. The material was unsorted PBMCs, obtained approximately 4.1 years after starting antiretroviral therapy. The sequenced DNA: TGTGCCAGCAGCTCCCCTGGCTGGGGGGAGCCGGATACGCAGTATTTT. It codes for CASSSPGWGEPDTQYF.